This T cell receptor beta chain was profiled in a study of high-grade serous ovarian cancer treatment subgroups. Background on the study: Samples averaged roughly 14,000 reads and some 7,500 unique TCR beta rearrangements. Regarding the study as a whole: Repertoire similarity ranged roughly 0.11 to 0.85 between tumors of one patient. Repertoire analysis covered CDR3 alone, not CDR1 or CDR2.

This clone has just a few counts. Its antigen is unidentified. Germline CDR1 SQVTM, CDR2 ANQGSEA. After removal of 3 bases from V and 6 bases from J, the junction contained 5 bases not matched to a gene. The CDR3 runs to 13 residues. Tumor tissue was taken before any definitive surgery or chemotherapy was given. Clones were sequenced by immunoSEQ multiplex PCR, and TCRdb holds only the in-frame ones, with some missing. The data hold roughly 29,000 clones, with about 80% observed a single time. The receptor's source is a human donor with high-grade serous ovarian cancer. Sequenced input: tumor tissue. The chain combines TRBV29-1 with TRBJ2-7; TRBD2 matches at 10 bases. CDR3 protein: CSVDLAGEVEQYF. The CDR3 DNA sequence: TGCAGCGTTGACCTAGCGGGAGAGGTCGAGCAGTACTTC.